This T cell receptor beta chain was recovered during a study of OX40 agonist ivuxolimab in advanced cancers. Study in general: Having had anti-PD-1, anti-PD-L1 or anti-CTLA-4 therapy before was allowed, and roughly 38% had some. Study-wide findings and caveats: The mean number of expanded clones was higher in CD8+ T cells than in CD4+. Relatively little clonal expansion, among the lowest observed, appeared in partial responders at 0.1-3.0 mg/kg.

On this clone itself: As yet, its antigen is unknown.

Germline values: CDR1 SGHTA, CDR2 FQGNSA. This CDR3 comprises 16 residues. The ends were cut back, 5 bases at V and 5 bases at J, with 21 bases in the middle. The assay was immunoSEQ multiplex PCR, and TCRdb's table has in-frame clones only and misses some. The table shows 90,000 to 150,000 clones, with roughly nine tenths occurring only once. The origin of this receptor is an adult with an advanced solid tumor such as melanoma, head and neck, liver or kidney cancer. The chain couples TRBV7-2 to TRBJ2-5; D is possibly TRBD1 (6 bases). The specimen was CD4+ or CD8+ T cells sorted from blood, collected in a trial of the OX40 agonist ivuxolimab. The CDR3 protein is CASSPTAGAIRETQYF. The CDR3 DNA reads as TGTGCCAGCAGCCCCACGGCAGGGGCCATTAGGGAGACCCAGTACTTC.